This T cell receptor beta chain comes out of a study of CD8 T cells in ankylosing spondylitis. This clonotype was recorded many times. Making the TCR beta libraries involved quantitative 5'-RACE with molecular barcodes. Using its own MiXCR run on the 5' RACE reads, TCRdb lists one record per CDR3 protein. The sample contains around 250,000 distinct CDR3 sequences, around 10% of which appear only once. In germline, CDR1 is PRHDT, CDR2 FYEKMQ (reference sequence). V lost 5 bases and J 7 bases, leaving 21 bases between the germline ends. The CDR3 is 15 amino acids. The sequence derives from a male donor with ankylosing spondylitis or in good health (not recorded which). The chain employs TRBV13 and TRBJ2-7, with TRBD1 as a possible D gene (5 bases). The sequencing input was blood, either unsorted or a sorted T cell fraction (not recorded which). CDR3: CASSPLPRDRREQYF. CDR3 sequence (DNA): TGTGCCAGCAGCCCCCTACCCAGGGATAGGAGAGAGCAGTACTTC.